These 5 T cell receptor beta chains were all obtained from the same sample, sequenced in a study of blood T cell repertoires in COVID-19. Measured with immunoSEQ multiplex PCR; TCRdb has only the in-frame clones, and not every one. The sample has about 110,000 clones; 70% to 85% are singletons. The sample was peripheral blood. These receptors originate from a woman aged 80 or older with active or convalescent COVID-19.

The chain has TRBV5-1 and TRBJ2-5, with D tentatively TRBD1 (6 bases). V shed 0 bases and J shed 5 bases, with 11 bases lying between them. Germline CDR1 and CDR2: SGHRS and YFSETQ. The CDR3 has 14 residues. The chain's CDR3 is CASSLGGPSETQYF. DNA for the CDR3: TGCGCCAGCAGCTTGGGGGGGCCCTCGGAGACCCAGTACTTC.

The CDR3 protein is CASSRQGLGLYGYTF. The CDR3 nucleotides read TGTGCCAGCAGCCGGCAGGGCCTGGGTCTCTATGGCTACACCTTC. The chain is built from TRBV14 and TRBJ1-2, with a weak D call TRBD1 (5 bases). The CDR3 is 15 amino acids. The germline CDR1 and CDR2 sequences are SGHDN and FVKESK. Trimming left V 4 bases short and J 4 bases short, with 16 bases between. The full variable domain, in which reference TRBV14 and TRBJ1-2 provide the parts outside the CDR3, is EAGVTQFPSHSVIEKGQTVTLRCDPISGHDNLYWYRRVMGKEIKFLLHFVKESKQDESGMPNNRFLAERTGGTYSTLKVQPAELEDSGVYFCASSRQGLGLYGYTFGSGTRLTVV.

The chain employs TRBV7-2 and TRBJ2-1; 13 nucleotides align to TRBD2. CDR3 size: 15 residues. V dropped 4 bases and J dropped 8; count of bases not matched to a gene: 5. Germline loops: CDR1 SGHTA, CDR2 FQGNSA. The CDR3 coding sequence is TGTGCCAGCAGCTCGGGACTAGCGGGAAAGCATGAGCAGTTCTTC. Translation: CASSSGLAGKHEQFF.

The gene calls are TRBV6-4 and TRBJ1-1; unclear D gene. The V gene's germline CDR1 is MRHNA and CDR2 SNTAGT. The CDR3 runs 14 residues. V dropped 5 bases and J dropped 4 bases, with 14 bases sitting between them. The CDR3 bases are TGTGCCAGCAGTTCGAATGTCCGGGGCACTGAAGCTTTCTTT. Amino acid sequence: CASSSNVRGTEAFF.

A single count supports this clone. The chain joins TRBV19 to TRBJ2-5; 7 bases line up with TRBD1. CDR1 LNHDA and CDR2 SQIVND come from the germline V gene (reference sequence). This CDR3 region has 15 residues. After removal of 4 bases from V and 4 bases from J, the junction contained 9 bases not matched to a gene. CDR3 sequence reads: CASSTNDRVRETQYF. CDR3 nucleotide sequence: TGTGCCAGTAGTACAAATGACAGGGTCCGAGAGACCCAGTACTTC.